This T cell receptor beta chain was sequenced for a study of response to subunit inactivated influenza vaccine. Broader study findings: Only a handful of new T cells, the authors suggested, are recruited with each seasonal influenza vaccination.

TCRdb passed the RT-PCR reads through MiXCR, listing each CDR3 protein once. This table has about 150,000 distinct CDR3 sequences, roughly 10% appearing once. Note on this clonotype: Its antigen is not identified.

Sequencing was performed on CD8+ T cells sorted from PBMCs, taken about 23 months after vaccination. The TCR originated in a man aged 50 to 69 who received an inactivated influenza vaccine.

DNA of the CDR3: TGTGCCAGCAGTTACCCCAGGACAGGTACGAACACTGAAGCTTTCTTT. Protein sequence: CASSYPRTGTNTEAFF. This chain uses TRBV6-5 with TRBJ1-1; 7 nucleotides match TRBD1. Germline CDR1 is MNHEY and CDR2 is SVGAGI. The CDR3 length is 16 residues. V lost 2 bases, J lost 1 base, and 7 bases stayed unmatched.